This T cell receptor (beta chain) appears in the sequencing data of a study of blood T cell repertoires in COVID-19. Study-wide background: Collection of acute and convalescent COVID-19 samples took place in the United States, Italy and Spain. PBMCs, B-cell-depleted T cells, or T cells provided the cDNA or gDNA that made up the material.

Enrollment of patients from Seattle took place during active infection, with longitudinal follow-up. The authors' processing: Amplification with reference gene primers provided the estimates of nucleated cell counts. Assay: immunoSEQ multiplex PCR; the TCRdb copy retains only in-frame clones and omits some. That table furnishes V, J and clone size, whereas the DNA furnished D and trimming. The data contain about 150,000 clones, approximately 86% of them singletons. The germline CDR1 and CDR2 sequences are LGHDT and YNNKEL (reference sequence). The CDR3 covers 17 residues. The junction had 8 bases not matched to a gene; V was cut back by 1 base and J by 0 bases. This clone has just one count.

The sample was peripheral blood. This chain joins TRBV3-1 (or the pseudogene TRBV3-2) and TRBJ1-1; 7 positions agree with TRBD1. This TCR was sampled from a man in his sixties with COVID-19, enrolled during active disease. As DNA, the CDR3 is TGTGCCAGCAGCCAAGCCCCGACAGGGCGGGTGAACACTGAAGCTTTCTTT. Encoded protein: CASSQAPTGRVNTEAFF.